The 15 T cell receptor beta chains below were found in one sample sequenced in a study of blood T cell repertoires in COVID-19. Sequencing used immunoSEQ multiplex PCR; TCRdb keeps in-frame clones, though not all of them. The sample consists of about 190,000 clones, around 84% of them appearing once. Material for sequencing was peripheral blood. These TCRs come from a human donor in a cohort sampled during active COVID-19.

The chain carries TRBV11-2 and TRBJ2-1, with TRBD2 matching over 7 bases. The CDR3 is made up of 15 amino acids. The trim removed 3 bases at V and 12 bases at J, leaving 14 bases unmatched. The germline V gene encodes CDR1 SGHAT and CDR2 FQNNGV. The CDR3 here is CASSFAPGGGVVQFF. DNA of the CDR3: TGTGCCAGCAGCTTTGCTCCGGGAGGCGGTGTGGTGCAGTTCTTC. The full variable domain, rest sourced from reference TRBV11-2 and TRBJ2-1, is EAGVAQSPRYKIIEKRQSVAFWCNPISGHATLYWYQQILGQGPKLLIQFQNNGVVDDSQLPKDRFSAERLKGVDSTLKIQPAKLEDSAVYLCASSFAPGGGVVQFFGPGTRLTVL.

Here the CDR3 reads CASSFWTGGTSNSPLHF. The CDR3 DNA reads TGTGCCAGCAGCTTCTGGACAGGGGGCACCTCCAATTCACCCCTCCACTTT. The gene calls are TRBV5-8 and TRBJ1-6; 11 nucleotides match TRBD1. CDR1 is SGHTS and CDR2 is YDEGEE in the germline V gene. V shed 2 bases, J shed 7 bases, and the junction held 8 bases outside the gene matches. CDR3 length: 17 residues.

The genes are TRBV5-8 and TRBJ1-2; D remains ambiguous. The length of the CDR3 is 13 residues. From germline, CDR1 is SGHTS and CDR2 YDEGEE. The V and J ends lost 10 bases and 2 bases respectively, with 15 bases between them. The chain's CDR3 is CADSRGLNYGYTF. As DNA, the CDR3 is TGTGCCGATTCGCGCGGCCTAAACTATGGCTACACCTTC.

This chain uses TRBV12-3 or TRBV12-4 with TRBJ1-1; D is perhaps TRBD1 (5 bases). Trimming took off 6 bases at V and 5 bases at J, with 13 bases between the two ends. This CDR3 region has 13 residues. CDR3 region: CASRWTPSTEAFF. CDR3 DNA: TGTGCCAGCAGGTGGACACCTTCGACTGAAGCTTTCTTT.

This chain uses TRBV25-1 with TRBJ2-6, with D maybe TRBD1 (5 bases). V gave up 4 bases and J gave up 4 bases, with 14 bases separating them. Germline CDR1 MGHDK, CDR2 SYGVNS. The length of the CDR3 is 16 residues. The CDR3 region has the DNA TGTGCCAGCAGTGCCAGGGCGGTCGACGGGGCCAACGTCCTGACTTTC. Translated: CASSARAVDGANVLTF.

This chain connects TRBV4-2 to TRBJ2-1, with TRBD2 identical over 11 bases. The germline gives CDR1 LGHNA, CDR2 YNFKEQ. This CDR3 has 18 residues. V lost 1 base to trimming and J lost 6 bases; unmatched junction nucleotides: 11. The CDR3, as DNA: TGTGCCAGCAGCCAAGTGGGGGCCCGACTAGCGGGGCTCAATGAGCAGTTCTTC. Translation: CASSQVGARLAGLNEQFF.

As for this clone: An end of the junction differs from the germline gene, which may be a read error. The V call is TRBV29-1, the J call TRBJ1-2; D gene ambiguous. Per germline, CDR1 SQVTM and CDR2 ANQGSEA. This CDR3 is built from 13 residues. The CDR3 bases are TGCAGCGTCGAAGATCATATGCTCCGGGACTACACCTTC. Protein: CSVEDHMLRDYTF.

V is TRBV13 and J is TRBJ1-2, with a weak D call TRBD1 (6 bases). This CDR3 comprises 14 residues. V was cut by 7 bases and J by 9 bases, with 21 bases left in between. Looked up from germline, CDR1 is PRHDT and CDR2 is FYEKMQ (reference sequence). This chain's CDR3 is CASTGQQGRIRYTF. CDR3 DNA: TGTGCCAGCACCGGGCAACAGGGTAGGATTCGCTACACCTTC.

This chain uses TRBV19 with TRBJ2-2; D ambiguous. This CDR3 has 14 amino acids. Per germline, CDR1 LNHDA and CDR2 SQIVND (reference sequence). The CDR3 sequence is CATNEKRNTGELFF. The CDR3 DNA is TGTGCTACTAACGAGAAGAGGAACACCGGGGAGCTGTTTTTT. The full variable domain, in which reference TRBV19 and TRBJ2-2 provide the parts outside the CDR3, is DGGITQSPKYLFRKEGQNVTLSCEQNLNHDAMYWYRQDPGQGLRLIYYSQIVNDFQKGDIAEGYSVSREKKESFPLTVTSAQKNPTAFYLCATNEKRNTGELFFGEGSRLTVL.

The V gene is TRBV6-5, the J gene TRBJ1-5, with D unclear. Germline assignment: CDR1 MNHEY and CDR2 SVGAGI. The V gene lost 4 bases and the J gene lost 7 bases, with 11 bases spanning the gap. The CDR3 covers 13 residues. The CDR3: CASSSQREQPQHF. CDR3 coding DNA: TGTGCCAGCAGTTCCCAGAGGGAACAGCCCCAGCATTTT.

This clone appeared once. The chain carries TRBV12-3 or TRBV12-4 and TRBJ2-3; no clear D. The ends were cut back, 6 bases at V and 2 bases at J, with 9 bases in the middle. This CDR3 is built from 13 residues. The CDR3 nucleotides are TGTGCCAGCAGGGCCACATCCACAGATACGCAGTATTTT. Translation: CASRATSTDTQYF.

The chain links TRBV19 to TRBJ1-1, with 7 positions matching TRBD1. CDR3 length: 14 amino acids. Losses at the gene ends were 7 bases for V and 1 base for J; bases not matched to a gene: 6. Germline values: CDR1 LNHDA, CDR2 SQIVND (reference sequence). The CDR3 reads CASKQRGRNTEAFF. CDR3 sequence (DNA): TGTGCCAGTAAGCAAAGGGGGCGGAACACTGAAGCTTTCTTT.

This chain uses TRBV20-1 with TRBJ1-4; TRBD1 might be the D (5 bases). The CDR3 contains 15 residues. V dropped 3 bases and J dropped 2 bases, with 13 bases sitting between them. Germline-derived CDR1 and CDR2 are DFQATT and SNEGSKA (reference sequence). This chain's CDR3 is CSASAPGLTNEKLFF. DNA for the CDR3: TGCAGTGCTAGTGCTCCAGGGCTCACTAATGAAAAACTGTTTTTT.

The V call is TRBV10-3, the J call TRBJ1-3, with D tentatively TRBD1 (6 bases). This CDR3 contains 17 residues. Germline CDR1 reads ENHRY; CDR2 reads SYGVKD. The V and J ends lost 4 bases and 4 bases respectively, with 20 bases between them. The CDR3 region has the DNA TGTGCCATCAGTGGGAACTTTGGGGGCCCCCTGGGAAACACCATATATTTT. Protein product: CAISGNFGGPLGNTIYF.

The chain employs TRBV6-1 and TRBJ1-1; no clear D. Germline lookup yields CDR1 MNHNS and CDR2 SASEGT. V was shortened by 2 bases and J by 0 bases, with 4 bases between the two germline ends. CDR3 length equals 13 residues. CDR3 loop: CASSEIMNTEAFF. The CDR3 nucleotides read TGTGCCAGCAGTGAAATAATGAACACTGAAGCTTTCTTT.